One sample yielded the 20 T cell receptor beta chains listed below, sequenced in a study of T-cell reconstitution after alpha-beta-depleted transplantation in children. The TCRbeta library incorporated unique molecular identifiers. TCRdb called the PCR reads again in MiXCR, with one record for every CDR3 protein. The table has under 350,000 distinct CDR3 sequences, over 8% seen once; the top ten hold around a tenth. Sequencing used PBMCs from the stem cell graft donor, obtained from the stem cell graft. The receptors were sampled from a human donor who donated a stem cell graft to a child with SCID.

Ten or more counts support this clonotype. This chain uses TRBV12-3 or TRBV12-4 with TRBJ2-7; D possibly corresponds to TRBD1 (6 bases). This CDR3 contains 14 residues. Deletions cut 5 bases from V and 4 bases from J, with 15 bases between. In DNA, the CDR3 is TGTGCCAGCAGTATCGGGACATCAGCTTACGAGCAGTACTTC. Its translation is CASSIGTSAYEQYF.

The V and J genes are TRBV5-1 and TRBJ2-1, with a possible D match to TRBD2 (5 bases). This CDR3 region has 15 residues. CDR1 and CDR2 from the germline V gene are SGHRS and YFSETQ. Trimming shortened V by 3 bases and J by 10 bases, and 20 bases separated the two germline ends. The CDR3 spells CASSYLGGGQEEQFF. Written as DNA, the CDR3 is TGCGCCAGCAGCTACCTAGGAGGAGGCCAGGAGGAGCAGTTCTTC.

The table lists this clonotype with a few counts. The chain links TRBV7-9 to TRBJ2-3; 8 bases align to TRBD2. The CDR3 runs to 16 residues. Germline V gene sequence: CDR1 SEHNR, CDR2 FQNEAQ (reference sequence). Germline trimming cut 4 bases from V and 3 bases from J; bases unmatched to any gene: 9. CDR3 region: CASSSSSGGLTDTQYF. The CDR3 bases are TGTGCCAGCAGCTCCTCCAGCGGGGGCTTAACAGATACGCAGTATTTT.

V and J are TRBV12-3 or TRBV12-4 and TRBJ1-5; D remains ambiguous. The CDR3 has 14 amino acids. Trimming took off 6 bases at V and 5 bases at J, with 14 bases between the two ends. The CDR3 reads CASRVDAWDQPQHF. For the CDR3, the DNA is TGTGCCAGCAGGGTAGACGCGTGGGATCAGCCCCAGCATTTT.

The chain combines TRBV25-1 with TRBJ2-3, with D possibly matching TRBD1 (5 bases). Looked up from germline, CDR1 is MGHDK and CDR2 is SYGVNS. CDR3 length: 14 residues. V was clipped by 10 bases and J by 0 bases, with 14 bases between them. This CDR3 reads CATGQDLSTDTQYF. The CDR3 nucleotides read TGTGCCACAGGACAAGACCTTAGCACAGATACGCAGTATTTT.

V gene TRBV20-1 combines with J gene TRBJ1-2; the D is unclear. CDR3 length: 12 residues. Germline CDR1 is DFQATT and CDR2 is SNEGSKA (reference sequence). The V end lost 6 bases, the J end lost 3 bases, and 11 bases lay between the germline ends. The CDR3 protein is CSARNYDYGYTF. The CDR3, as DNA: TGCAGTGCAAGGAATTACGACTATGGCTACACCTTC.

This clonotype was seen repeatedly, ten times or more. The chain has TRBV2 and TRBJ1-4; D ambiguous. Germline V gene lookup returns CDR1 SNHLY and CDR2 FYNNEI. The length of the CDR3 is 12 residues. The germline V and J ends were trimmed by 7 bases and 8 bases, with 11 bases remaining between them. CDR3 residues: CASNPFGEKLFF. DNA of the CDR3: TGTGCCAGCAACCCCTTTGGGGAAAAACTGTTTTTT.

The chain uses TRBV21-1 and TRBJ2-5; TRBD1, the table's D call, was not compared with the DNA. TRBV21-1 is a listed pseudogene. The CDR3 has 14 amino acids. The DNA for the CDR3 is TGTGCCAGCAGCACCCGGGACAACGAAGAGACCCAGTACTTC. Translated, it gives CASSTRDNEETQYF.

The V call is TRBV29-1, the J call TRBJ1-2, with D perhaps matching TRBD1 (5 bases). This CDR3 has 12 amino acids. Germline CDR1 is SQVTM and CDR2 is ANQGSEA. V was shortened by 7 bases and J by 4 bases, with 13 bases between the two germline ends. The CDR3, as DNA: TGCAGCGCCGATTCAGGGCCCTATGGCTACACCTTC. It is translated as CSADSGPYGYTF.

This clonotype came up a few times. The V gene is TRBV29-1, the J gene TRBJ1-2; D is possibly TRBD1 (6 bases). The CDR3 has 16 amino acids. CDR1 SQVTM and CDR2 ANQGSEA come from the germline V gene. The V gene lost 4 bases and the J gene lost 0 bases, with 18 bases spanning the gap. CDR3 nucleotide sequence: TGCAGCGTTGGTGGCCAGGACAGATCGGCTAACTATGGCTACACCTTC. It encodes CSVGGQDRSANYGYTF.

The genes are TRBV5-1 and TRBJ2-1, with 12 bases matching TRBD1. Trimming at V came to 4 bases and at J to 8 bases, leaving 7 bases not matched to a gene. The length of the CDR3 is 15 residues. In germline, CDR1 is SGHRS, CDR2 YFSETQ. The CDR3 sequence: CASSLGTGGMDEQFF. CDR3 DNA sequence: TGCGCCAGCAGCCTGGGGACAGGGGGCATGGATGAGCAGTTCTTC.

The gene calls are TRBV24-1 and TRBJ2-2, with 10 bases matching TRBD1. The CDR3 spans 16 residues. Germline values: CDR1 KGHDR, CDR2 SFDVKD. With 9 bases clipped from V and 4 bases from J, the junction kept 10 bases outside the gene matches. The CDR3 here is CATRGGQGDPTGELFF. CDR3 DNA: TGTGCCACCCGAGGTGGACAGGGGGATCCCACCGGGGAGCTGTTTTTT.

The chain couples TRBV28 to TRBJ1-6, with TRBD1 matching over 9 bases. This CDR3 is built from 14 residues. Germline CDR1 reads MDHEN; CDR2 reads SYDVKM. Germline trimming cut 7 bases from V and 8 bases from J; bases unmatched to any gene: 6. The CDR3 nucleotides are TGTGCCAGCAACAACAGGGGGCTGGATTCACCCCTCCACTTT. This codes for CASNNRGLDSPLHF.

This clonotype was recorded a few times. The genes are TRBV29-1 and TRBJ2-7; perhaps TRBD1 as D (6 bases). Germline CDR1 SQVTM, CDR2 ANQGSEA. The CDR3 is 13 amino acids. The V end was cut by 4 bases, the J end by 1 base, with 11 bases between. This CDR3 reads CSVVEDRSYEQYF. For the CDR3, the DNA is TGCAGCGTTGTTGAGGACAGATCCTACGAGCAGTACTTC.

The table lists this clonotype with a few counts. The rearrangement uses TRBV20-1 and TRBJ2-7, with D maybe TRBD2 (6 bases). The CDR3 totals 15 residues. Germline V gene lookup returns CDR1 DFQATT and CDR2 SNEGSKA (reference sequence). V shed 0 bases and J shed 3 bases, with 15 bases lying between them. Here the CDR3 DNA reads TGCAGTGCTAGAGACGGCGGGGCGCAAAACTACGAGCAGTACTTC. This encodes CSARDGGAQNYEQYF.

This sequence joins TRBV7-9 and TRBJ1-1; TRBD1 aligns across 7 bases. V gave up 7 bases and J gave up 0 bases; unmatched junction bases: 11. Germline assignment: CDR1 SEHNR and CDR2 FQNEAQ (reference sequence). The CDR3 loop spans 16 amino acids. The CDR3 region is CASTPTGTAMNTEAFF. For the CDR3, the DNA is TGTGCCAGCACCCCTACCGGGACAGCTATGAACACTGAAGCTTTCTTT.

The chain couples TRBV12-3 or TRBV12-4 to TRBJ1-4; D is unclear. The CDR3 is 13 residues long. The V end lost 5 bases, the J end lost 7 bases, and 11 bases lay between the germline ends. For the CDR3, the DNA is TGTGCCAGCAGTAGGTCTTTAGGTGAAAAACTGTTTTTT. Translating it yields CASSRSLGEKLFF.

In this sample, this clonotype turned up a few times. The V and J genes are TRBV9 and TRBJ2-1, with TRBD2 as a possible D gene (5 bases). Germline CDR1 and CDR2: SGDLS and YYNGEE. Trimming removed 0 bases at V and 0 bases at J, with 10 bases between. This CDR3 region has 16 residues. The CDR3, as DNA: TGTGCCAGCAGCGTAGATCCGGGATCCTCCTACAATGAGCAGTTCTTC. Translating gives CASSVDPGSSYNEQFF.

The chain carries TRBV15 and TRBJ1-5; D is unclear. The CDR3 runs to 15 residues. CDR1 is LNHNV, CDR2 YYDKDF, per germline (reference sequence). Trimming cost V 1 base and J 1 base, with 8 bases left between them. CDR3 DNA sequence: TGTGCCACCAGCAGAGGGGAGGGCAGCAATCAGCCCCAGCATTTT. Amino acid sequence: CATSRGEGSNQPQHF.

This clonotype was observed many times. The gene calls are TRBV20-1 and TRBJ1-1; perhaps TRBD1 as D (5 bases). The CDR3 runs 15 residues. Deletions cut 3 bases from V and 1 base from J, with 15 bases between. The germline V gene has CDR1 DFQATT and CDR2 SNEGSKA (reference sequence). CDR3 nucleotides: TGCAGTGCTAGTAACCCAGGGCGATCGAACACTGAAGCTTTCTTT. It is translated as CSASNPGRSNTEAFF.